The clone carrying this T cell receptor (beta chain) was detected once. This sample was taken from a study of blood T cell repertoires in COVID-19. Study at large: In each case, the material was cDNA or gDNA derived from T cells, B-cell-depleted T cells, or PBMCs.

Original data processing: Reference gene primer amplification in the assay estimated nucleated cell counts. Using immunoSEQ multiplex PCR, the repertoire was profiled, and TCRdb retains in-frame clones only, with some absent. V, J and clone size were drawn from that table, and D and trimming were deduced from the DNA. In the table there are under 250,000 clones, 84% of which are singletons. CDR1 and CDR2 (germline): MNHNS, SASEGT. This CDR3 is 17 amino acids long. V dropped 2 bases and J dropped 0 bases, with 11 bases sitting between them. Sequencing was done on a sample of peripheral blood. The sequence derives from a woman aged 40 to 55 who had recovered from COVID-19. The chain links TRBV6-1 to TRBJ1-6, with D unclear. The CDR3 nucleotides read TGTGCCAGCAGTGAAACGGCGGCAAGCTCCTATAATTCACCCCTCCACTTT. This sequence encodes CASSETAASSYNSPLHF.